The T cell receptor beta chain described here comes from a study of blood T cell repertoires in COVID-19. Study at large: Acute and convalescent COVID-19 samples came from the United States, Italy and Spain. T cells, B-cell-depleted T cells, or PBMCs provided the cDNA or gDNA that served as material.

V shed 5 bases and J shed 5 bases, with 27 bases lying between them. Germline V gene lookup returns CDR1 SGHVS and CDR2 FQNEAQ. This CDR3 has 18 residues. As handled by the study authors: It was from reference gene primer amplification that nucleated cell counts were estimated. Clones were sequenced by immunoSEQ multiplex PCR, and TCRdb holds only the in-frame ones, with some missing. The V and J calls and clone size were taken over from that table, and D and trimming were inferred from the DNA. The profile shows about 90,000 clones, 75% to 90% of them singletons. The TCR sequence derives from an elderly man with active or convalescent COVID-19. Sequencing was done on a sample of peripheral blood. The chain carries TRBV7-8 and TRBJ2-5, with TRBD1 as a possible D gene (5 bases). In DNA, the CDR3 is TGTGCCAGCAGCCTAAGGCCAGCTGGGCAGGGCGGATTGGAGACCCAGTACTTC. Its translation: CASSLRPAGQGGLETQYF. The full variable domain, with the rest looked up from reference TRBV7-8 and TRBJ2-5, is GAGVSQSPRYKVAKRGQDVALRCDPISGHVSLFWYQQALGQGPEFLTYFQNEAQLDKSGLPSDRFFAERPEGSVSTLKIQRTQQEDSAVYLCASSLRPAGQGGLETQYFGPGTRLLVL.